These T cell receptor beta chains were read from a single sample in a study of OX40 agonist ivuxolimab in advanced cancers. Only in-frame clones appear in the TCRdb table, and some are missing; sequencing was by immunoSEQ multiplex PCR. The table has approximately 94,000 clones, roughly 84% seen once. The source was CD4+ or CD8+ T cells sorted from blood, collected in a trial of the OX40 agonist ivuxolimab. These receptors came from an adult with an advanced solid tumor such as melanoma, head and neck, liver or kidney cancer. CDR3s include the opening cysteine and the closing phenylalanine or tryptophan. The D gene is left open where the match is weak. Rows give clone size only sometimes, using once, few, many, or a class for an expanded clone.

j_gene: TRBJ2-7
v_gene: TRBV7-9
abundance: -
d_gene: -
CDR3aa: CASSLQLGHEQYF
CDR3nt: TGTGCCAGCAGCCTGCAACTAGGACACGAGCAGTACTTC

j_gene: TRBJ2-3
v_gene: TRBV27
abundance: -
d_gene: -
CDR3aa: CASSLSSSTDTQYF
CDR3nt: TGTGCCAGCAGTTTATCTTCTAGCACAGATACGCAGTATTTT

j_gene: TRBJ1-2
v_gene: TRBV16
abundance: -
d_gene: -
CDR3aa: CASSERGVGYGYTF
CDR3nt: TGTGCCAGCAGCGAGAGGGGCGTCGGCTATGGCTACACCTTC

j_gene: TRBJ1-4
v_gene: TRBV19
abundance: -
d_gene: -
CDR3aa: CASSMGQRGEKLFF
CDR3nt: TGTGCCAGTAGTATGGGGCAGCGGGGCGAAAAACTGTTTTTT

j_gene: TRBJ2-1
v_gene: TRBV19
abundance: few
d_gene: TRBD1
CDR3aa: CASSMGQGGNEQFF
CDR3nt: TGTGCCAGTAGTATGGGACAGGGGGGCAATGAGCAGTTCTTC

j_gene: TRBJ2-2
v_gene: TRBV7-9
abundance: -
d_gene: -
CDR3aa: CASSFRSMGTGELFF
CDR3nt: TGTGCCAGCAGCTTTAGGAGTATGGGGACCGGGGAGCTGTTTTTT

j_gene: TRBJ1-2
v_gene: TRBV5-4
abundance: -
d_gene: -
CDR3aa: CASIRNGVNYGYTF
CDR3nt: TGTGCCAGCATCAGAAATGGAGTAAACTATGGCTACACCTTC

j_gene: TRBJ1-5
v_gene: TRBV6-5
abundance: once
d_gene: TRBD1
CDR3aa: CASSPGTGSNQPQHF
CDR3nt: TGTGCCAGCAGTCCCGGGACAGGGTCCAATCAGCCCCAGCATTTT

j_gene: TRBJ1-2
v_gene: TRBV5-6
abundance: few
d_gene: -
CDR3aa: CASSLVTNSNYGYTF
CDR3nt: TGTGCCAGCAGCTTGGTGACAAATTCTAACTATGGCTACACCTTC

j_gene: TRBJ1-1
v_gene: TRBV11-2
abundance: -
d_gene: -
CDR3aa: CASSLDRWGGNTEAFF
CDR3nt: TGTGCCAGCAGCTTAGATCGATGGGGAGGGAACACTGAAGCTTTCTTT

j_gene: TRBJ1-2
v_gene: TRBV15
abundance: -
d_gene: TRBD1
CDR3aa: CATSRAETGTGGYTF
CDR3nt: TGTGCCACCAGCAGAGCAGAGACAGGGACGGGTGGCTACACCTTC

j_gene: TRBJ1-5
v_gene: TRBV10-3
abundance: once
d_gene: -
CDR3aa: CAISESGGVYSNQPQHF
CDR3nt: TGTGCCATCAGTGAGTCGGGAGGGGTTTATAGCAATCAGCCCCAGCATTTT

j_gene: TRBJ2-3
v_gene: TRBV5-1
abundance: -
d_gene: -
CDR3aa: CASSLVADTQYF
CDR3nt: TGCGCCAGCAGCTTGGTAGCAGATACGCAGTATTTT

j_gene: TRBJ1-6
v_gene: TRBV19
abundance: few
d_gene: TRBD1
CDR3aa: CASSSDRGNSPLHF
CDR3nt: TGTGCCAGTAGTTCCGACAGGGGAAATTCACCCCTCCACTTT

j_gene: TRBJ1-4
v_gene: TRBV28
abundance: -
d_gene: TRBD1
CDR3aa: CASSSNMRGRGEKLFF
CDR3nt: TGTGCCAGCAGTTCCAACATGAGGGGGCGTGGAGAAAAACTGTTTTTT

j_gene: TRBJ2-7
v_gene: TRBV15
abundance: -
d_gene: TRBD2
CDR3aa: CATSRGSSGGADEQYF
CDR3nt: TGTGCCACCAGCAGAGGTTCCAGCGGGGGGGCTGACGAGCAGTACTTC